Listed below are T cell receptor beta chains from one sample, sequenced in a study of neurological immune-mediated disorders. TCRdb re-analysed the 5' RACE reads in MiXCR, keeping a single row per CDR3 protein. In the table there are 39,000 or so distinct CDR3 sequences, about 4.8% of which are singletons. What was sequenced was CD4+ T cells from blood. All receptors derive from a man between 18 and 35 years old in good health. CDR3s leave out the opening cysteine and the closing phenylalanine or tryptophan. Each record gives: J gene, D gene, V gene, clone size, CDR3 protein. A D gene is named only where the DNA matches it firmly. Rows give clone size only sometimes, using once, few, many, or a class for an expanded clone.

j_call: TRBJ1-1
d_call: .
v_call: TRBV18
clone_size: many
cdr3_aa: ASSPPFGGNTEAF

j_call: TRBJ2-2
d_call: TRBD1
v_call: TRBV6-2/TRBV6-3
clone_size: medium-sized
cdr3_aa: ASSYFGQGNTGELF

j_call: TRBJ2-2
d_call: .
v_call: TRBV5-1
clone_size: many
cdr3_aa: ASTPGHTNTGELF

j_call: TRBJ2-3
d_call: .
v_call: TRBV5-4
clone_size: many
cdr3_aa: ASTPSRGRRTTDTQY

j_call: TRBJ2-7
d_call: TRBD1
v_call: TRBV6-5
clone_size: many
cdr3_aa: ASSYTQGVYEQY

j_call: TRBJ2-7
d_call: TRBD2
v_call: TRBV6-6
clone_size: many
cdr3_aa: ASSYRGWGGSNEQY

j_call: TRBJ1-5
d_call: .
v_call: TRBV7-9
clone_size: many
cdr3_aa: ASSPTQGPNQPQH

j_call: TRBJ2-5
d_call: .
v_call: TRBV18
clone_size: many
cdr3_aa: ASSPRGSETQY

j_call: TRBJ2-6
d_call: TRBD1
v_call: TRBV7-8
clone_size: many
cdr3_aa: ASSSIGTGGSGANVLT

j_call: TRBJ1-5
d_call: TRBD1
v_call: TRBV5-1
clone_size: many
cdr3_aa: ASSSGTGGTEPQH

j_call: TRBJ1-4
d_call: TRBD1
v_call: TRBV27
clone_size: many
cdr3_aa: ASRQGAISTNEKLF

j_call: TRBJ1-3
d_call: TRBD1
v_call: TRBV20-1
clone_size: many
cdr3_aa: SAVDRGGNTIY

j_call: TRBJ1-2
d_call: .
v_call: TRBV4-1
clone_size: many
cdr3_aa: ASSQADGFWGGYT

j_call: TRBJ1-1
d_call: .
v_call: TRBV6-5
clone_size: many
cdr3_aa: ASSGGATEAF

j_call: TRBJ1-5
d_call: .
v_call: TRBV20-1
clone_size: many
cdr3_aa: SARDPRAGGSNQPQH

j_call: TRBJ2-3
d_call: TRBD1
v_call: TRBV5-1
clone_size: few
cdr3_aa: ASSLRTGSLGTQY

j_call: TRBJ2-7
d_call: TRBD1
v_call: TRBV29-1
clone_size: few
cdr3_aa: SVEGQGLNEQY

j_call: TRBJ1-1
d_call: TRBD1
v_call: TRBV5-1
clone_size: many
cdr3_aa: ASSLDPGQAQAF

j_call: TRBJ2-7
d_call: TRBD1
v_call: TRBV18
clone_size: many
cdr3_aa: ASSPGTERYEQY

j_call: TRBJ2-7
d_call: .
v_call: TRBV6-5
clone_size: many
cdr3_aa: ASSYSVLGNVGEQY

j_call: TRBJ2-7
d_call: .
v_call: TRBV20-1
clone_size: many
cdr3_aa: SASDVMTGEQY

j_call: TRBJ2-2
d_call: TRBD2
v_call: TRBV5-1
clone_size: many
cdr3_aa: ASKGGGDFTGELF

j_call: TRBJ2-4
d_call: TRBD1
v_call: TRBV3-1
clone_size: many
cdr3_aa: ASSLRTGRNIQY

j_call: TRBJ1-5
d_call: TRBD1
v_call: TRBV20-1
clone_size: many
cdr3_aa: SVGTGNQPQH

j_call: TRBJ1-4
d_call: .
v_call: TRBV29-1
clone_size: many
cdr3_aa: SVGGVGEKLF

j_call: TRBJ1-4
d_call: TRBD1
v_call: TRBV5-1
clone_size: many
cdr3_aa: ASSLGQGNEKLF

j_call: TRBJ2-1
d_call: TRBD2
v_call: TRBV3-1
clone_size: few
cdr3_aa: ASSQDLGGHNEQF

j_call: TRBJ1-2
d_call: TRBD1
v_call: TRBV12-3/TRBV12-4
clone_size: many
cdr3_aa: ASSRLRGQLAANYGYT

j_call: TRBJ2-7
d_call: .
v_call: TRBV12-3/TRBV12-4
clone_size: many
cdr3_aa: ASSHRRMNSYEQY

j_call: TRBJ1-6
d_call: TRBD1
v_call: TRBV5-4
clone_size: many
cdr3_aa: ASSLGTGEVNSPLH

j_call: TRBJ1-2
d_call: .
v_call: TRBV7-2
clone_size: many
cdr3_aa: ASSLSTVKTNYGYT

j_call: TRBJ1-3
d_call: .
v_call: TRBV2
clone_size: many
cdr3_aa: ASSATQYSSGNTIY

j_call: TRBJ1-3
d_call: .
v_call: TRBV7-9
clone_size: many
cdr3_aa: ASKAGLGNTIY

j_call: TRBJ1-5
d_call: .
v_call: TRBV30
clone_size: few
cdr3_aa: AWSEDSNQPQH

j_call: TRBJ1-1
d_call: TRBD1
v_call: TRBV5-6
clone_size: many
cdr3_aa: ASSLWTGTEAF

j_call: TRBJ2-5
d_call: .
v_call: TRBV29-1
clone_size: many
cdr3_aa: SVVLGETQY

j_call: TRBJ1-2
d_call: TRBD1
v_call: TRBV7-9
clone_size: many
cdr3_aa: ASTDLDRDYGYT

j_call: TRBJ2-2
d_call: TRBD2
v_call: TRBV4-2
clone_size: many
cdr3_aa: ASSQSGGANTGELF

j_call: TRBJ1-1
d_call: .
v_call: TRBV30
clone_size: .
cdr3_aa: ACKVKGGYTEAF

j_call: TRBJ2-2
d_call: .
v_call: TRBV4-1
clone_size: many
cdr3_aa: ASSQGTDRSDTGELF

j_call: TRBJ1-2
d_call: .
v_call: TRBV6-5
clone_size: many
cdr3_aa: ASSYSGNANYGYT

j_call: TRBJ1-1
d_call: .
v_call: TRBV20-1
clone_size: many
cdr3_aa: SARVALLNTEAF

j_call: TRBJ2-1
d_call: TRBD1
v_call: TRBV9
clone_size: many
cdr3_aa: ASSVVGQGNNEQF

j_call: TRBJ2-5
d_call: TRBD2
v_call: TRBV5-1
clone_size: many
cdr3_aa: ASSGRGGLGETQY

j_call: TRBJ1-1
d_call: .
v_call: TRBV20-1
clone_size: many
cdr3_aa: SARDWTLIKGTEAF

j_call: TRBJ2-2
d_call: TRBD2
v_call: TRBV7-2
clone_size: many
cdr3_aa: ASNSGALTGELF

j_call: TRBJ1-1
d_call: .
v_call: TRBV7-8
clone_size: many
cdr3_aa: ASSSRGSLAFKDTEAF

j_call: TRBJ2-5
d_call: .
v_call: TRBV5-1
clone_size: many
cdr3_aa: ATSQGSVTQETQY

j_call: TRBJ2-1
d_call: .
v_call: TRBV7-2
clone_size: many
cdr3_aa: ASRDTGPKYNEQF

j_call: TRBJ2-5
d_call: .
v_call: TRBV20-1
clone_size: many
cdr3_aa: SARDTGRTQETQY

j_call: TRBJ2-7
d_call: .
v_call: TRBV20-1
clone_size: many
cdr3_aa: SAREGGNSYEQY

j_call: TRBJ1-4
d_call: TRBD1
v_call: TRBV29-1
clone_size: many
cdr3_aa: SAGTDSGGKLF

j_call: TRBJ2-3
d_call: .
v_call: TRBV14
clone_size: many
cdr3_aa: ASSQDPYLLARRRLSTDTQY

j_call: TRBJ2-7
d_call: TRBD2
v_call: TRBV6-2/TRBV6-3
clone_size: many
cdr3_aa: ASSYVASGGEQY

j_call: TRBJ1-1
d_call: .
v_call: TRBV10-1
clone_size: few
cdr3_aa: ASSAGSSMNTEAF

j_call: TRBJ1-2
d_call: TRBD1
v_call: TRBV5-1
clone_size: many
cdr3_aa: ASGTAELANYGYT

j_call: TRBJ1-1
d_call: .
v_call: TRBV20-1
clone_size: many
cdr3_aa: SVWFMNTEAF

j_call: TRBJ2-2
d_call: .
v_call: TRBV10-3
clone_size: many
cdr3_aa: AISENQDPVPGELF